This T cell receptor (beta chain) was profiled in a study of PD-L1 blockade in urothelial cancer. General study results and limits: Durable-benefit patients had greater expansion of tumor-associated blood clones at 3 weeks. Pretreatment TCR clonality in blood under the median foretold superior survival.

Details on this clone: Antigen unknown.

Noted time point: pretreatment peripheral blood. Assay: immunoSEQ multiplex PCR; the TCRdb copy retains only in-frame clones and omits some. The repertoire consists of fewer than 50,000 clones, with 88% occurring once and the leading ten covering 25%. This TCR derives from a donor at least 40 years old with urothelial cancer. The sample consisted of PBMCs, taken around atezolizumab (anti-PD-L1) treatment.

The CDR3 is CASSSTGVGNQPQHF. In nucleotides, the CDR3 is TGTGCCAGCAGCTCCACAGGGGTGGGCAATCAGCCCCAGCATTTT. V is TRBV7-9 and J is TRBJ1-5, with TRBD1 matching over 7 bases. The germline V gene encodes CDR1 SEHNR and CDR2 FQNEAQ (reference sequence). The V segment lost 4 bases and the J segment 2 bases; nucleotides outside the gene matches: 5. This CDR3 spans 15 amino acids.